This passage covers 27 T cell receptor beta chains from one sample sequenced in a study of T cell repertoires in cytomegalovirus infection. Each CDR3 protein gets one entry after TCRdb re-called the reads with MiXCR. This sample has fewer than 550,000 distinct CDR3 sequences, with about 33% found just once. The specimen was PBMCs. The source of these receptors is a human donor in good health (CMV status not recorded). Some clones in this sample may be carry-over from other donors' samples.

This clonotype came up a few times. This chain links TRBV12-3 or TRBV12-4 with TRBJ1-3, with D unresolved. The V gene lost 6 bases and the J gene lost 2 bases, with 14 bases spanning the gap. The CDR3 runs to 15 residues. CDR3 DNA sequence: TGTGCCAGCAGACCCGAGTTAGGGCCTGGAAACACCATATATTTT. It encodes CASRPELGPGNTIYF.

The table lists this clonotype with many counts. The chain couples TRBV7-6 to TRBJ2-2; 9 nucleotides line up with TRBD2. The length of the CDR3 is 18 residues. Germline V gene lookup returns CDR1 SGHVS and CDR2 FNYEAQ. V lost 5 bases and J lost 4; bases outside the gene matches: 14. Here the CDR3 DNA reads TGTGCCAGCAGCCTCATAGCGGGGGCAATAATGGGCACCGGGGAGCTGTTTTTT. Translating it yields CASSLIAGAIMGTGELFF.

J is TRBJ2-2 and V is TRBV20-1; unclear D gene. CDR1 and CDR2 from the germline V gene are DFQATT and SNEGSKA (reference sequence). V was trimmed by 0 bases and J by 6 bases, leaving 8 bases between them. The CDR3 is 13 amino acids. The CDR3 coding sequence is TGCAGTGCTAGAGATCCAGCCCCCGGGGAGCTGTTTTTT. Its translation is CSARDPAPGELFF.

The J gene is TRBJ1-5, the V gene TRBV7-2; D gene unclear. The V and J ends lost 2 bases and 5 bases respectively, with 13 bases between them. The CDR3 is 15 amino acids. Germline values: CDR1 SGHTA, CDR2 FQGNSA. Here the CDR3 DNA reads TGTGCCAGCAGCTTATTCGTAGGAGAATATCAGCCCCAGCATTTT. This sequence encodes CASSLFVGEYQPQHF.

This clonotype occurred a few times. This chain links TRBV28 with TRBJ2-3; 7 bases map to TRBD1. Trimming took 6 bases from V and 4 from J; bases not matched to a gene: 4. CDR1 and CDR2 from the germline V gene are MDHEN and SYDVKM. CDR3 size: 13 residues. The chain's CDR3 is CASRGQRPDTQYF. In nucleotides, the CDR3 is TGTGCCAGCAGGGGACAGCGGCCAGATACGCAGTATTTT.

This clonotype showed up many times. J is TRBJ2-7 and V is TRBV6-2 or TRBV6-3; TRBD1 matches at 10 bases. Germline V gene sequence: CDR1 MNHEY, CDR2 SVGEGT. Trimming took 6 bases from V and 5 from J; bases not matched to a gene: 7. The CDR3 contains 14 residues. In nucleotides, the CDR3 is TGTGCCAGCAGCTGGGACAGGGGATGGCACGAGCAGTACTTC. This codes for CASSWDRGWHEQYF.

This clonotype was detected many times. The rearrangement joins TRBV7-2 to TRBJ1-1; maybe TRBD1 (5 bases). Trimming took off 5 bases at V and 12 bases at J, with 22 bases between the two ends. The germline CDR1 and CDR2 sequences are SGHTA and FQGNSA. The CDR3 spans 14 residues. CDR3 nucleotide sequence: TGTGCCAGCAGCGAGGACATTTGGGGTTCGTTGTCTTTCTTT. It encodes CASSEDIWGSLSFF.

This clonotype was detected a few times. Written as DNA, the CDR3 is TGTGCCAGCAGCTTAGCCTCCCCGGCCCAGTACTTC. It specifies CASSLASPAQYF. The genes are TRBV7-9 and TRBJ2-5; D not resolved. There are 12 residues in the CDR3. V was pared by 0 bases and J by 9 bases, with 8 bases between. CDR1 and CDR2 from the germline V gene are SEHNR and FQNEAQ (reference sequence).

This chain connects TRBV11-2 to TRBJ1-4; TRBD1 matches 9 bases. The CDR3 is made up of 13 amino acids. The germline V gene has CDR1 SGHAT and CDR2 FQNNGV. V shed 3 bases, J shed 11 bases, and the junction held 4 bases outside the gene matches. The CDR3 loop is CASSFNRGRKLFF. CDR3 nucleotide sequence: TGTGCCAGCAGCTTTAACAGGGGGCGGAAACTGTTTTTT.

This clonotype has a handful of counts. The rearrangement uses TRBV7-6 and TRBJ2-3; 10 bases line up with TRBD2. Trimming cost V 1 base and J 4 bases; bases outside gene matches: 5. CDR1 and CDR2 from the germline V gene are SGHVS and FNYEAQ. The length of the CDR3 is 16 residues. CDR3 amino acids: CASSLGGTSVADTQYF. The CDR3 DNA sequence: TGTGCCAGCAGCTTAGGTGGGACTAGCGTTGCAGATACGCAGTATTTT.

The rearrangement uses TRBV14 and TRBJ2-6, with 7 bases aligning to TRBD1. Germline V CDR1 and CDR2: SGHDN, FVKESK. V lost 10 bases and J lost 2; bases outside the gene matches: 8. The CDR3 length is 15 residues. The CDR3 is CATLNRGAGANVLTF. The CDR3 region has the DNA TGTGCCACCCTAAACAGGGGAGCTGGGGCCAACGTCCTGACTTTC. Combining the CDR3 with reference TRBV14 and TRBJ2-6 gives the whole variable domain EAGVTQFPSHSVIEKGQTVTLRCDPISGHDNLYWYRRVMGKEIKFLLHFVKESKQDESGMPNNRFLAERTGGTYSTLKVQPAELEDSGVYFCATLNRGAGANVLTFGAGSRLTVL.

This clonotype was counted only a few times. This chain uses TRBV28 with TRBJ2-5, with D maybe TRBD1 (5 bases). This CDR3 is 15 amino acids long. Germline values: CDR1 MDHEN, CDR2 SYDVKM. V lost 8 bases and J 7 bases, leaving 23 bases between the germline ends. CDR3 sequence reads: CASESLIQGNWTQYF. In DNA form, the CDR3 reads TGTGCCAGCGAAAGTTTAATTCAGGGAAATTGGACCCAGTACTTC.

This clonotype was detected a few times. This sequence joins TRBV23-1 and TRBJ2-6; 7 bases are a match to TRBD2. TRBV23-1 is designated an ORF whose function remains uncertain. The CDR3 is made up of 18 amino acids. Trimming cost V 0 bases and J 0 bases; bases outside gene matches: 5. CDR3 sequence reads: CASSQSLRGDSGANVLTF. CDR3 DNA sequence: TGCGCCAGCAGTCAATCGTTACGGGGGGACTCTGGGGCCAACGTCCTGACTTTC.

The rearrangement links TRBV11-1 to TRBJ2-1; 9 nucleotides match TRBD2. With V trimmed by 3 bases and J by 8 bases, 8 bases remained unmatched. This CDR3 contains 15 residues. Germline lookup yields CDR1 SGHAT and CDR2 FQDESV (reference sequence). The CDR3: CASSFFRGGADEQFF. The DNA for the CDR3 is TGTGCCAGCAGCTTCTTTCGCGGGGGGGCCGATGAGCAGTTCTTC.

The chain uses TRBV20-1 and TRBJ1-1; D call uncertain. Germline CDR1 and CDR2: DFQATT and SNEGSKA (reference sequence). The length of the CDR3 is 13 residues. Trimming removed 1 base from V and 0 bases from J, with 6 bases in between. CDR3 region: CSARGPVNTEAFF. CDR3 DNA: TGCAGTGCTAGAGGGCCGGTGAACACTGAAGCTTTCTTT.

This clonotype was counted a single time. A much larger clone differs from this one at a single base, so this may be a read error. J is TRBJ2-1 and V is TRBV7-8; the match to TRBD2 covers 10 bases. The CDR3 spans 15 residues. V dropped 8 bases and J dropped 9; count of bases not matched to a gene: 13. Germline V gene sequence: CDR1 SGHVS, CDR2 FQNEAQ. DNA of the CDR3: TGTGCCAGCCGCCCTCCGGGACTAGCGCAGGGTGAGCAGTTCTTC. This sequence encodes CASRPPGLAQGEQFF.

The chain joins TRBV7-9 to TRBJ1-2; TRBD1 is a possible D gene (6 bases). This CDR3 contains 13 residues. V was pared by 5 bases and J by 8 bases, with 15 bases between. Looked up from germline, CDR1 is SEHNR and CDR2 is FQNEAQ (reference sequence). CDR3 protein: CASSLRTEQGYTF. In DNA form, the CDR3 reads TGTGCCAGCAGCCTCCGGACAGAGCAAGGCTACACCTTC.

This clonotype was observed many times. This chain joins TRBV7-6 and TRBJ2-2; either TRBD1 or TRBD2 may supply D (5 bases each). Germline lookup yields CDR1 SGHVS and CDR2 FNYEAQ. The CDR3 contains 13 residues. V lost 5 bases to trimming and J lost 6 bases, with 10 bases between them. CDR3 sequence: CASSLWDAGELFF. CDR3 DNA: TGTGCCAGCAGCCTTTGGGACGCCGGGGAGCTGTTTTTT.

This chain uses TRBV7-9 with TRBJ1-1; a weak D match, TRBD1 (6 bases). The CDR3 totals 15 residues. Trimming cost V 4 bases and J 0 bases, with 12 bases left between them. The germline V gene encodes CDR1 SEHNR and CDR2 FQNEAQ (reference sequence). CDR3 residues: CASSSWTAMNTEAFF. CDR3 DNA sequence: TGTGCCAGCAGCTCCTGGACAGCCATGAACACTGAAGCTTTCTTT.

The sample holds a few counts of this clonotype. This chain connects TRBV19 to TRBJ2-5; D is uncertain. V was clipped by 1 base and J by 4 bases, with 4 bases between them. CDR3 size: 12 residues. Germline CDR1 and CDR2: LNHDA and SQIVND (reference sequence). CDR3 DNA: TGTGCCAGTAGTATAGGAGGAGAGACCCAGTACTTC. Residues: CASSIGGETQYF.

The rearrangement uses TRBV15 and TRBJ2-7, with no clear D. Between the trimmed V and J ends, which lost 1 base and 2 bases, there was a span of 9 bases. This CDR3 has 14 residues. Germline V gene data show CDR1 as LNHNV and CDR2 as YYDKDF (reference sequence). CDR3 sequence (DNA): TGTGCCACCAGCAGAGGTGCTCAGACCTACGAGCAGTACTTC. Its protein is CATSRGAQTYEQYF.

This chain connects TRBV20-1 to TRBJ2-7; weak D call: TRBD1 (5 bases). The CDR3 totals 12 residues. V lost 7 bases and J lost 4, with 14 bases in between. Germline values: CDR1 DFQATT, CDR2 SNEGSKA (reference sequence). This chain's CDR3 is CSGQGGLYEQYF. The CDR3, as DNA: TGCAGTGGCCAGGGTGGCCTTTACGAGCAGTACTTC.

This clonotype has more than one count but fewer than ten. This chain joins TRBV5-5 and TRBJ2-5; maybe TRBD2 (6 bases). The CDR3 totals 15 residues. Deletions cut 0 bases from V and 5 bases from J, with 14 bases between. In germline, CDR1 is SGHKS, CDR2 YYEKEE (reference sequence). This CDR3 reads CASSLARTGVETQYF. CDR3 DNA: TGTGCCAGCAGCTTGGCTCGTACGGGGGTGGAGACCCAGTACTTC.

This clonotype was counted many times. The rearrangement uses TRBV2 and TRBJ2-4, with 7 bases identical to TRBD1. The length of the CDR3 is 10 residues. V dropped 11 bases and J dropped 13; count of bases not matched to a gene: 8. CDR1 is SNHLY, CDR2 FYNNEI, per germline. The CDR3 spells CAVRGNGQYF. In nucleotides, the CDR3 is TGTGCCGTCAGGGGGAATGGCCAGTACTTC.

Here the CDR3 DNA reads TGTGCCAGCAGATCCACAGAGAATTCACCCCTCCACTTT. Protein: CASRSTENSPLHF. The chain combines TRBV2 with TRBJ1-6; D is unresolved. This CDR3 contains 13 residues. Germline CDR1 is SNHLY and CDR2 is FYNNEI. With 6 bases removed from V and 7 bases from J, the gap between germline ends came to 10 bases. The variable domain in full, with the rest retrieved from reference TRBV2 and TRBJ1-6, is EPEVTQTPSHQVTQMGQEVILRCVPISNHLYFYWYRQILGQKVEFLVSFYNNEISEKSEIFDDQFSVERPDGSNFTLKIRSTKLEDSAMYFCASRSTENSPLHFGNGTRLTVT.

This clonotype was found many times. One end of the junction fails to match germline, which may point to a read error. The chain is built from TRBV7-2 and TRBJ2-1; 10 bases line up with TRBD2. The germline CDR1 and CDR2 sequences are SGHTA and FQGNSA. The CDR3 totals 14 residues. The CDR3 loop reads CASSLAGATNEQFF. Here the CDR3 DNA reads TGTGCCAGCAGCCTAGCGGGGGCAACCAATGAGCAGTTCTTC.

Points on this clonotype: Since no conserved phenylalanine or tryptophan closes the CDR3, a read error is the likely cause. The chain employs TRBV12-3 or TRBV12-4 and TRBJ2-3, with a possible D match to TRBD2 (6 bases). The V and J ends lost 8 bases and 6 bases respectively, with 15 bases between them. This CDR3 is 13 amino acids long. CDR3 sequence: CASGTLIMDTQYC. DNA of the CDR3: TGTGCCAGCGGGACTCTGATCATGGATACGCAGTATTGT.